The 5 T cell receptor beta chains in this list originate from one sample, sequenced in a study of shared clonotypes between healthy human individuals. Some clones are missing from TCRdb's copy, which holds only in-frame ones; the method was immunoSEQ multiplex PCR. Among under 650,000 clones listed, almost 97% were seen once. What was sequenced was naive CD4+ T cells sorted from blood. Documented subset: CD45RA+ positively selected. The receptors originated from a woman aged 25 to 39 in good health.

The chain is built from TRBV15 and TRBJ1-1, with D unclear. Germline CDR1 is LNHNV and CDR2 is YYDKDF (reference sequence). There are 15 residues in the CDR3. V lost 0 bases and J 0 bases, leaving 8 bases between the germline ends. In nucleotides, the CDR3 is TGTGCCACCAGCAGAGAGAGTAATTTGAACACTGAAGCTTTCTTT. This codes for CATSRESNLNTEAFF. Full variable domain (outside the CDR3, taken from reference TRBV15 and TRBJ1-1): DAMVIQNPRYQVTQFGKPVTLSCSQTLNHNVMYWYQQKSSQAPKLLFHYYDKDFNNEADTPDNFQSRRPNTSFCFLDIRSPGLGDTAMYLCATSRESNLNTEAFFGQGTRLTVV.

The rearrangement joins TRBV10-1 to TRBJ2-5; D is unresolved. V lost 3 bases, J lost 1 base, and 9 bases lay in between. The germline V gene encodes CDR1 WNHNN and CDR2 SYGVQD (reference sequence). This CDR3 is 14 amino acids long. For the CDR3, the DNA is TGCGCCAGCAGTGACGGCAGCCTCCAAGAGACCCAGTACTTC. The encoded protein is CASSDGSLQETQYF.

The chain links TRBV6-5 to TRBJ2-5; TRBD1 matches 10 bases. The J call may be mistaken, given a closer DNA end match to TRBJ2-7. Germline V gene lookup returns CDR1 MNHEY and CDR2 SVGAGI. The CDR3 is 14 residues long. Here the CDR3 DNA reads TGTGCCAGCCGACCCGGGACAGGGGTCCGCGAGCAGTACTTC. Encoded protein: CASRPGTGVREQYF.

Of note for this clone: This CDR3 is also generated by other DNA sequences in the sample. The chain is built from TRBV29-1 and TRBJ2-1; D is unclear. In germline, CDR1 is SQVTM, CDR2 ANQGSEA. This CDR3 comprises 9 residues. The ends were cut back, 4 bases at V and 9 bases at J, with 4 bases in the middle. The CDR3 DNA is TGCAGCGTTGGTGGTGAGCAGTTCTTC. As protein: CSVGGEQFF.

This clone appeared once. V usage is TRBV5-1 and J usage is TRBJ2-2; 8 positions match TRBD2. Trimming removed 0 bases from V and 7 bases from J; junction bases left unmatched: 8. CDR3 length: 16 amino acids. The V gene's germline CDR1 is SGHRS and CDR2 YFSETQ. CDR3 DNA sequence: TGCGCCAGCAGCTTGGGAGCGGGAGTAACTGACGGGGAGCTGTTTTTT. This encodes CASSLGAGVTDGELFF.